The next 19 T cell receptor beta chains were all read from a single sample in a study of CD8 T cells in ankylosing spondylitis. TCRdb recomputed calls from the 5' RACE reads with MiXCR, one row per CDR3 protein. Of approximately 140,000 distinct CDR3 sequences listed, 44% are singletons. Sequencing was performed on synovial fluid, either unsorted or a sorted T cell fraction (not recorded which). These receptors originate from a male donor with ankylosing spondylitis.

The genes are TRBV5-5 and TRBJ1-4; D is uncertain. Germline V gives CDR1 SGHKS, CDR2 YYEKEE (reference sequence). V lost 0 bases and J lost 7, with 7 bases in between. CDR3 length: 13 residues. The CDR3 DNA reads TGTGCCAGCAGCTTGGAAGGGTTTGAAAAACTGTTTTTT. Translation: CASSLEGFEKLFF.

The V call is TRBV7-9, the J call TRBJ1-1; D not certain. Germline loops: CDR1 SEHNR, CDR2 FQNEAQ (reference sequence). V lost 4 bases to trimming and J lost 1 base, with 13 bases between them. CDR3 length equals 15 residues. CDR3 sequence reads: CASSSRAERNTEAFF. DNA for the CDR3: TGTGCCAGCAGCTCCCGGGCAGAAAGGAACACTGAAGCTTTCTTT.

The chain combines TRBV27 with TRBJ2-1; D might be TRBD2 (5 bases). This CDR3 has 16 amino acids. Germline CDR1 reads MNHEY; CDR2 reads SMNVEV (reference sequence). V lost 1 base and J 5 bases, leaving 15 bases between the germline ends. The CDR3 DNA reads TGTGCCAGCAGTTTATATGGAGGCCCGCTCCACAATGAGCAGTTCTTC. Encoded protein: CASSLYGGPLHNEQFF.

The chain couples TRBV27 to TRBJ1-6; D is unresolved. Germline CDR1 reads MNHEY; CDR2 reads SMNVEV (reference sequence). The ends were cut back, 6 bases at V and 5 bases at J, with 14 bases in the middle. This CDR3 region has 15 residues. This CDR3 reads CASSRWAGDNSPLHF. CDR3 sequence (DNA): TGTGCCAGCAGCCGTTGGGCGGGAGATAATTCACCCCTCCACTTT.

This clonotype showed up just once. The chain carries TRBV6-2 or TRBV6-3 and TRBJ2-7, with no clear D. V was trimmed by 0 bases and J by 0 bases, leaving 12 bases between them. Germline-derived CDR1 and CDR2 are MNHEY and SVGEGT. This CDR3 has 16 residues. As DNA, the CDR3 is TGTGCCAGCAGTTACTCGTTCCCGTTTGACTCCTACGAGCAGTACTTC. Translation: CASSYSFPFDSYEQYF.

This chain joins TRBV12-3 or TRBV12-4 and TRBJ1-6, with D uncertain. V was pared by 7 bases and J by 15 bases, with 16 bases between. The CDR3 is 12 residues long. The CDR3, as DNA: TGTGCCAGCAAAGTAGATGGTTCAAACCTCCACTTT. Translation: CASKVDGSNLHF.

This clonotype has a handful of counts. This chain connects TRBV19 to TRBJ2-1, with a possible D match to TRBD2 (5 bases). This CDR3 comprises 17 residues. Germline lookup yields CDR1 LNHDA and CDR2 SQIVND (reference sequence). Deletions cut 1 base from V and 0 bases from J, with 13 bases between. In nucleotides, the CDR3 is TGTGCCAGTAGTATAGGGGCTAGCTGGAGCTCCTACAATGAGCAGTTCTTC. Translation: CASSIGASWSSYNEQFF.

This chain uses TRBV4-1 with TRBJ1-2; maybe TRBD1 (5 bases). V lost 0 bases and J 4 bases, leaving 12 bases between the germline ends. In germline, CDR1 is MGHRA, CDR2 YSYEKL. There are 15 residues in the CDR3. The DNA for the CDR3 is TGCGCCAGCAGCCAAGAACCCTCAGGGATCTATGGCTACACCTTC. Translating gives CASSQEPSGIYGYTF.

The CDR3 protein is CASSFSSPFYNEQFF. CDR3 coding DNA: TGTGCCAGCAGTTTCTCTAGCCCCTTCTACAATGAGCAGTTCTTC. The chain is built from TRBV12-3 or TRBV12-4 and TRBJ2-1; perhaps TRBD2 as D (5 bases). This CDR3 spans 15 amino acids. Trimming shortened V by 3 bases and J by 3 bases, and 12 bases separated the two germline ends.

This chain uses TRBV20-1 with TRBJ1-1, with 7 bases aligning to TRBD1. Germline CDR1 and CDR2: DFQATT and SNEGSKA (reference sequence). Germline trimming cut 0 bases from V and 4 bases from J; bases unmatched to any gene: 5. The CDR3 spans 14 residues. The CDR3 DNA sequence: TGCAGTGCTAGAGAAAGGGACAGTTTCACTGAAGCTTTCTTT. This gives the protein CSARERDSFTEAFF.

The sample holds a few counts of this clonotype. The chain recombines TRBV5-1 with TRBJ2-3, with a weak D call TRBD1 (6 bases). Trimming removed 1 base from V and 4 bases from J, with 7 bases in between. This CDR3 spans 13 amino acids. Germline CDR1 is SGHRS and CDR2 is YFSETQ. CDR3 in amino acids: CASSLTGSDTQYF. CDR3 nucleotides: TGCGCCAGCAGCTTGACAGGGTCAGATACGCAGTATTTT. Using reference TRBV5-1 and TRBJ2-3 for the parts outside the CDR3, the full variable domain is KAGVTQTPRYLIKTRGQQVTLSCSPISGHRSVSWYQQTPGQGLQFLFEYFSETQRNKGNFPGRFSGRQFSNSRSEMNVSTLELGDSALYLCASSLTGSDTQYFGPGTRLTVL.

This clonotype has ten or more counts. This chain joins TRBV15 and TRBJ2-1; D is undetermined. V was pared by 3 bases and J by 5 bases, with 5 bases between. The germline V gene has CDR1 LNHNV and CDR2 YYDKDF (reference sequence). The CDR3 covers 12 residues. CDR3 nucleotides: TGTGCCACCAGCAGGGAGAACAATGAGCAGTTCTTC. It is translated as CATSRENNEQFF.

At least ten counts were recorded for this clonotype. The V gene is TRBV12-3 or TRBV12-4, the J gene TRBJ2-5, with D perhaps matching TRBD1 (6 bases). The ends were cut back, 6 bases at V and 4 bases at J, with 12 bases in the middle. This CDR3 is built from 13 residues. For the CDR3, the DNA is TGTGCCAGCAGCTATGGGGGCGGAGAGACCCAGTACTTC. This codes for CASSYGGGETQYF.

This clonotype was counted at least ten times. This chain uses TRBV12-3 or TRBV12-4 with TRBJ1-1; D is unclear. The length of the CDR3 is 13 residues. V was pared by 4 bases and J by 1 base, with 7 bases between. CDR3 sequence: CASSSGPNTEAFF. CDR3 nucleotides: TGTGCCAGCAGTTCCGGCCCGAACACTGAAGCTTTCTTT.

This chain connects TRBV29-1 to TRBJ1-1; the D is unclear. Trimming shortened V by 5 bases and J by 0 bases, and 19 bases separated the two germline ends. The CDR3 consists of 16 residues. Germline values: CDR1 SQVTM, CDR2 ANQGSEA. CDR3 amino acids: CSVPKHAGVMNTEAFF. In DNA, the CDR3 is TGCAGCGTTCCAAAACACGCCGGAGTTATGAACACTGAAGCTTTCTTT.

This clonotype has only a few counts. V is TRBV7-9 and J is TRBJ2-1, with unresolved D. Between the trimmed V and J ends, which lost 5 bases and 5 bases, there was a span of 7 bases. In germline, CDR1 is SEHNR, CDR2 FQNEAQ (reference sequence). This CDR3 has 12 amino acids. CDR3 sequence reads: CASSPLDNEQFF. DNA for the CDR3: TGTGCCAGCAGCCCTCTGGACAATGAGCAGTTCTTC.

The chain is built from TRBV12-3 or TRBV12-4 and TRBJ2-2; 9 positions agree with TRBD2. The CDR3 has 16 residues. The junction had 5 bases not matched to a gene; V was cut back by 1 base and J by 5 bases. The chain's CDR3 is CASSLEASGKTGELFF. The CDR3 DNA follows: TGTGCCAGCAGTTTAGAGGCTAGCGGGAAGACCGGGGAGCTGTTTTTT.

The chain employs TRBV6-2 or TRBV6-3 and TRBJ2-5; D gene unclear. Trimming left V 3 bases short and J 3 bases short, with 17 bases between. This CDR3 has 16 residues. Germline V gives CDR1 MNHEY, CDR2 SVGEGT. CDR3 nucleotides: TGTGCCAGCAGTTATCAGTCGGTCATAATGGAAGAGACCCAGTACTTC. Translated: CASSYQSVIMEETQYF.

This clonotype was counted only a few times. CDR3 sequence (DNA): TGCAGCGTTGTCGTTCTGGCCCCACTCCACTTCAATGAGCAGTTCTTC. This encodes CSVVVLAPLHFNEQFF. The chain links TRBV29-1 to TRBJ2-1; D is uncertain. Germline CDR1 and CDR2: SQVTM and ANQGSEA. The CDR3 is 16 amino acids. V lost 4 bases to trimming and J lost 6 bases, with 22 bases between them.